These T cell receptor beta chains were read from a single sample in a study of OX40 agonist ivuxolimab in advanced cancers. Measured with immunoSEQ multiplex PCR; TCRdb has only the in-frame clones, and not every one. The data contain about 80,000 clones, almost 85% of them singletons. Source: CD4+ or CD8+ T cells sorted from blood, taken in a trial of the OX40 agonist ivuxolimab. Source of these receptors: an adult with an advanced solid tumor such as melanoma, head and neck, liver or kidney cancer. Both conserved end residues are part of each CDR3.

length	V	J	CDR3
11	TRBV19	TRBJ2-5	CASSQGETQYF
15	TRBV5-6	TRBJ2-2	CASSKIGYRAGELFF
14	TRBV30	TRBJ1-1	CAWSVSAANTEAFF
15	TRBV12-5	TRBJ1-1	CASGLVPATERRAFF
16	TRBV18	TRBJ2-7	CASSPPTTSMFDEQYF
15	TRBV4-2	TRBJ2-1	CASSPQAGGWNEQFF
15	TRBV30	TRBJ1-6	CAWARGGGKTSPLHF
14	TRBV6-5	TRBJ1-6	CASSYRGETSPLHF
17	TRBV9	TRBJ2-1	CASSILAGALPGNEQFF
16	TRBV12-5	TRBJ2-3	CASGLVRSSTADTQYF
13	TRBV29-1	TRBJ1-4	CSVEVVLGEKLFF
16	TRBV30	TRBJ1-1	CAWREDRGRKNTEAFF
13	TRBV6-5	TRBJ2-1	CASSQLAEGEQFF
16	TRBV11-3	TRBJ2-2	CASSPTSGLVFGELFF
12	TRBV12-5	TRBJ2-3	CASGPDRGGQYF
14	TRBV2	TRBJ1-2	CASSEARRLDGYTF